Below, 8 T cell receptor beta chains from the same sample are listed, as sequenced in a study of beta chain features in type 1 diabetes (dated by TCRdb to between 2017 and 2018). The library was produced with the immunoSEQ multiplex PCR assay. The entire amount of isolated RNA was reverse transcribed using the High Capacity cDNA Reverse Transcription Kit, so the sequenced TCRB transcripts were expressed ones. TCRdb took this table from immuneACCESS and kept in-frame rearrangements with V and J called. Such tables lack part of the clones; where checked against another copy, unresolved V genes explain under half of the gap, and the rest is unexplained. This sample comprises 240,000 or so clones, roughly 30% of them detected only once. 3% to 4% of the sample belongs to the ten largest clones. The specimen was central memory CD4+ T cells from blood. Source of these receptors: a man under 40 in good health.

This chain links TRBV5-1 with TRBJ2-3, with D hard to call. V lost 0 bases to trimming and J lost 3 bases, with 11 bases between them. CDR1 is SGHRS and CDR2 is YFSETQ in the germline V gene. The CDR3 is 15 residues long. CDR3 in DNA: TGCGCCAGCAGCTTGGAGGATTCGAATACAGATACGCAGTATTTT. It codes for CASSLEDSNTDTQYF.

This clone was seen only a few times. J is TRBJ2-1 and V is TRBV6-6, with D possibly being TRBD1 or TRBD2 (5 bases each). CDR1 is MNHNY, CDR2 SVGAGI, per germline (reference sequence). V was pared by 0 bases and J by 5 bases, with 8 bases between. The CDR3 sequence is 14 residues long. The DNA of the CDR3 is TGTGCCAGCAGTTACTCAGGGACCAACAATGAGCAGTTCTTC. This translates into CASSYSGTNNEQFF.

The chain combines TRBV20-1 with TRBJ2-1; 7 bases agree with TRBD2. CDR3 length: 11 residues. The J segment lost 9 bases and the V segment lost 7 bases, leaving 6 bases of the junction unmatched. Germline lookup yields CDR1 DFQATT and CDR2 SNEGSKA (reference sequence). The CDR3 DNA reads TGCAGTGGGACTAGTCACACTGAGCAGTTCTTC. This sequence encodes CSGTSHTEQFF.

The chain has TRBV29-1 and TRBJ2-1; D is perhaps TRBD2 (6 bases). Looked up from germline, CDR1 is SQVTM and CDR2 is ANQGSEA. Trimming left V 6 bases short and J 7 bases short, with 13 bases between. The CDR3 loop spans 12 amino acids. The CDR3 is CSVPFGGNEQFF. In nucleotides, the CDR3 is TGCAGCGTACCATTCGGGGGAAATGAGCAGTTCTTC.

There are many counts of this clone. This specimen includes other DNA sequences encoding the same CDR3. The chain links TRBV4-1 to TRBJ2-3; D may be TRBD1 (6 bases). This CDR3 has 16 residues. Germline assignment: CDR1 MGHRA and CDR2 YSYEKL. Trimming removed 2 bases at V and 3 bases at J, with 15 bases between. CDR3 nucleotides: TGCGCCAGCAGCCAAAAGAGGACAGCCCCGACAGATACGCAGTATTTT. This gives the protein CASSQKRTAPTDTQYF.

In its sample, this clone was seen a few times. The rearrangement links TRBV30 to TRBJ2-3; D gene ambiguous. There are 13 residues in the CDR3. Germline lookup yields CDR1 GTSNPN and CDR2 SVGIG (reference sequence). Trimming left V 5 bases short and J 0 bases short, with 9 bases between. The CDR3: CAWGAPSTDTQYF. CDR3 sequence (DNA): TGTGCCTGGGGTGCCCCTAGCACAGATACGCAGTATTTT.

The chain recombines TRBV7-9 with TRBJ2-3; 7 positions match TRBD1. Germline assignment: CDR1 SEHNR and CDR2 FQNEAQ (reference sequence). Losses at the gene ends were 5 bases for V and 4 bases for J; bases not matched to a gene: 18. The CDR3 consists of 18 residues. For the CDR3, the DNA is TGTGCCAGCAGCCCTTCGTCTATTACAGGGGTGCGTTCAGATACGCAGTATTTT. The encoded protein is CASSPSSITGVRSDTQYF.

As DNA, the CDR3 is TGTGCCAGCAGCCCTGGGACAAGGGGCACAGATACGCAGTATTTT. Residues: CASSPGTRGTDTQYF. V usage is TRBV5-4 and J usage is TRBJ2-3; TRBD1 is a possible D gene (6 bases). Deletions cut 4 bases from V and 1 base from J, with 13 bases between. Germline loops: CDR1 SGHNT, CDR2 YYREEE (reference sequence). This CDR3 is 15 amino acids long.